The 16 T cell receptor beta chains presented below share a single source sample, sequenced in a study of shared T cell receptors in the human thymus. Sequenced by immunoSEQ multiplex PCR; TCRdb stores in-frame clones only, minus some. This repertoire shows roughly 710,000 clones, 70% to 90% found once; its top ten account for 0.008% to 0.011%. These data were likewise used in another study, on human thymus T cells.

Sequencing input: thymocytes. The receptors here all came from a girl under three years old with a congenital heart defect.

To note about this clone: This sample includes further DNA sequences coding for the same CDR3. V usage is TRBV27 and J usage is TRBJ2-3, with TRBD2 matching over 9 bases. There are 15 residues in the CDR3. Per germline, CDR1 MNHEY and CDR2 SMNVEV (reference sequence). The V segment lost 5 bases and the J segment 0 bases; nucleotides outside the gene matches: 3. CDR3 nucleotide sequence: TGTGCCAGCAGTCTAGCGGGGTTAAGCACAGATACGCAGTATTTT. It codes for CASSLAGLSTDTQYF.

The genes are TRBV28 and TRBJ2-7; D perhaps matches TRBD2 (5 bases). CDR3 size: 13 residues. Germline V gives CDR1 MDHEN, CDR2 SYDVKM. Trimming left V 6 bases short and J 5 bases short, with 14 bases between. The CDR3 bases are TGTGCCAGCAGCCCAGGCCCAGCGGACGAGCAGTACTTC. Translated, it gives CASSPGPADEQYF.

The chain joins TRBV7-6 to TRBJ1-1; perhaps TRBD1 as D (5 bases). Germline-derived CDR1 and CDR2 are SGHVS and FNYEAQ. There are 14 residues in the CDR3. The V and J ends lost 4 bases and 5 bases respectively, with 14 bases between them. CDR3 nucleotide sequence: TGTGCCAGCAGCTCCGGGGGGGAGCGGACTGAAGCTTTCTTT. It specifies CASSSGGERTEAFF.

The chain uses TRBV6-1 and TRBJ2-5; TRBD2 matches at 13 bases. With 8 bases clipped from V and 4 bases from J, the junction kept 7 bases outside the gene matches. Germline CDR1 and CDR2: MNHNS and SASEGT. The CDR3 extends over 15 amino acids. The CDR3 nucleotides read TGTGCCAGCCCCACTACTAGCGGGGGGGTAGAGACCCAGTACTTC. It specifies CASPTTSGGVETQYF.

The genes are TRBV28 and TRBJ1-6; TRBD1 might be the D (5 bases). Germline V CDR1 and CDR2: MDHEN, SYDVKM. Trimming took off 4 bases at V and 9 bases at J, with 19 bases between the two ends. The CDR3 sequence is 16 residues long. CDR3: CASSSGGESWSSPLHF. As DNA, the CDR3 is TGTGCCAGCAGTTCGGGGGGGGAAAGTTGGAGTTCACCCCTCCACTTT.

The V call is TRBV6-5, the J call TRBJ1-2, with D perhaps TRBD1 (6 bases). V was cut by 2 bases and J by 7 bases, with 17 bases left in between. Germline assignment: CDR1 MNHEY and CDR2 SVGAGI. This CDR3 comprises 15 residues. This CDR3 reads CASSYMDRRARGYTF. CDR3 DNA: TGTGCCAGCAGTTACATGGACAGAAGGGCCCGTGGCTACACCTTC.

The J gene is TRBJ2-5, the V gene TRBV15; 12 bases map to TRBD2. Per the germline V gene, CDR1 is LNHNV and CDR2 is YYDKDF (reference sequence). Trimming removed 8 bases from V and 4 bases from J; junction bases left unmatched: 17. This CDR3 region has 18 residues. The CDR3 DNA is TGTGCCACCCGGGTCTCACTAGCGGGGGGCCGAACTGCAGAGACCCAGTACTTC. Its protein product is CATRVSLAGGRTAETQYF.

The chain carries TRBV6-5 and TRBJ1-5; TRBD1 matches 10 bases. The CDR3 length is 14 residues. V dropped 5 bases and J dropped 6; count of bases not matched to a gene: 4. CDR1 and CDR2 from the germline V gene are MNHEY and SVGAGI. CDR3 DNA sequence: TGTGCCAGCAGTCGGACAGGGGGAGGTCAGCCCCAGCATTTT. The encoded protein is CASSRTGGGQPQHF.

V usage is TRBV6-6 and J usage is TRBJ2-7; perhaps TRBD1 as D (5 bases). Trimming shortened V by 6 bases and J by 8 bases, and 14 bases separated the two germline ends. Looked up from germline, CDR1 is MNHNY and CDR2 is SVGAGI (reference sequence). This CDR3 is built from 12 residues. Here the CDR3 DNA reads TGTGCCAGCAGCCAGGGTGGGTACAAGCAGTACTTC. Translation gives CASSQGGYKQYF.

V usage is TRBV16 and J usage is TRBJ1-1, with TRBD1 as a possible D gene (5 bases). Between the trimmed V and J ends, which lost 0 bases and 5 bases, there was a span of 13 bases. Germline V gene data show CDR1 as KGHSY and CDR2 as FQNENV. The CDR3 sequence is 15 residues long. CDR3 sequence reads: CASSQSKGLGTEAFF. DNA of the CDR3: TGTGCCAGCAGCCAATCGAAGGGGTTGGGGACTGAAGCTTTCTTT.

The rearrangement uses TRBV4-3 and TRBJ2-3, with a weak D call TRBD2 (5 bases). CDR1 LGHNA and CDR2 YSLEER come from the germline V gene. V was pared by 4 bases and J by 3 bases, with 17 bases between. The CDR3 covers 16 residues. CDR3 in DNA: TGCGCCAGCAGCCTCCGAGCGGCGAGGGCGACAGATACGCAGTATTTT. Encoded protein: CASSLRAARATDTQYF.

The rearrangement uses TRBV30 and TRBJ1-1; weak D call: TRBD1 (5 bases). Germline values: CDR1 GTSNPN, CDR2 SVGIG (reference sequence). The CDR3 contains 12 residues. V was shortened by 4 bases and J by 4 bases, with 10 bases between the two germline ends. DNA for the CDR3: TGTGCCTGGAAAAAACAGGTCACTGAAGCTTTCTTT. The encoded protein is CAWKKQVTEAFF.

The genes are TRBV6-5 and TRBJ2-1; TRBD2 might be the D (6 bases). The germline V gene encodes CDR1 MNHEY and CDR2 SVGAGI. Trimming cost V 2 bases and J 5 bases, with 13 bases left between them. The CDR3 is 15 amino acids. CDR3 sequence reads: CASSYRETRDNEQFF. The CDR3, as DNA: TGTGCCAGCAGTTACCGAGAGACTAGAGACAATGAGCAGTTCTTC.

The CDR3 nucleotides read TGTGCCAGCAGGAACAGGGAGGGTAATTCACCCCTCCACTTT. The encoded protein is CASRNREGNSPLHF. The chain combines TRBV11-2 with TRBJ1-6; tentative D call: TRBD1 (6 bases). The CDR3 totals 14 residues. Trimming pared 6 bases from V and 6 bases from J, leaving 12 bases between. In germline, CDR1 is SGHAT, CDR2 FQNNGV.

This chain uses TRBV28 with TRBJ1-6, with 7 bases lining up with TRBD1. The CDR3 has 13 residues. Germline loops: CDR1 MDHEN, CDR2 SYDVKM. V lost 8 bases to trimming and J lost 10 bases; unmatched junction nucleotides: 8. CDR3: CASEGQDRSPLHF. The CDR3 nucleotides are TGTGCCAGCGAAGGACAGGACCGATCACCCCTCCACTTT.

The chain employs TRBV7-2 and TRBJ2-5, with no clear D. Between the trimmed V and J ends, which lost 3 bases and 0 bases, there was a span of 14 bases. The CDR3 runs to 16 residues. Germline V gives CDR1 SGHTA, CDR2 FQGNSA. CDR3 bases: TGTGCCAGCAGCTTGGCTAGTCCCCCCCACCAAGAGACCCAGTACTTC. Translation: CASSLASPPHQETQYF.